The T cell receptor (beta chain) under discussion was sequenced for a study of T cell responses to AZD1222 COVID-19 vaccine. Only in-frame clones appear in the TCRdb table, and some are missing; sequencing was by immunoSEQ multiplex PCR. The sample carries about 120,000 clones, around 86% recorded once. Trimming took 8 bases from V and 9 from J, leaving 11 bases between them. Germline values: CDR1 LGHDT, CDR2 YNNKEL (reference sequence). The CDR3 spans 11 residues. This clone occurred once. Its antigen is unidentified. The study, taken as a whole, reports: White British donors predominated, females outnumbered males, and clonal diversity was possibly underestimated.

The sequence came from an adult in good health. The genes are TRBV3-1 (or the pseudogene TRBV3-2) and TRBJ2-1, with D maybe TRBD1 (7 bases). Sample: peripheral blood, taken on day 0 of AZD1222 vaccination. The CDR3 DNA is TGTGCCAGCCAGGGGGGCGGTGAGCAGTTCTTC. Protein product: CASQGGGEQFF.